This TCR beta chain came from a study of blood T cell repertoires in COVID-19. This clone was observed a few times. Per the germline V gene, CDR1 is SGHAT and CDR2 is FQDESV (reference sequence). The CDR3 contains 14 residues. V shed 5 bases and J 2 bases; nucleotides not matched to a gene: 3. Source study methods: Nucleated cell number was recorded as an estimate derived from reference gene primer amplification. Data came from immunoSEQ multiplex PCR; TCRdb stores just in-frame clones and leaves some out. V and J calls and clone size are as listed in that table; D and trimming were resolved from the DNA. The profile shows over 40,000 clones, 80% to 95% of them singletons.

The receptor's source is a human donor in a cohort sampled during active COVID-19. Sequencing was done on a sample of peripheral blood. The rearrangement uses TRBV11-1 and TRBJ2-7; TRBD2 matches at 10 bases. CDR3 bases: TGTGCCAGCAGCCTTAGCGGGAGGCCCTACGAGCAGTACTTC. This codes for CASSLSGRPYEQYF.